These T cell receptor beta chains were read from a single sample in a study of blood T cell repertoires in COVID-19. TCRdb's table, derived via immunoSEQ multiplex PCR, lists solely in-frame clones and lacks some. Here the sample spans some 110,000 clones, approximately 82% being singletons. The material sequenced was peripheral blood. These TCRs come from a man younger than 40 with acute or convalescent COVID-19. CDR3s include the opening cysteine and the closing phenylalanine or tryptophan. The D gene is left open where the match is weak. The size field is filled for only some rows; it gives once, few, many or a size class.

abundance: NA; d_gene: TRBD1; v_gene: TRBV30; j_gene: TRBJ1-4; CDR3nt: TGTGCCTGGAGTGAACTTGGACAGGGAGGGAGGAAACTGTTTTTT; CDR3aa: CAWSELGQGGRKLFF
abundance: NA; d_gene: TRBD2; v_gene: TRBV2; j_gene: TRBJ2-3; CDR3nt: TGTGCCAGCAGTGTGGTAGCGGGTGGCACAGATACGCAGTATTTT; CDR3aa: CASSVVAGGTDTQYF
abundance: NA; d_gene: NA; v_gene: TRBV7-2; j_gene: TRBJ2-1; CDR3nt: TGTGCCAGCAGGAAGGAGGAGAATGAGCAGTTCTTC; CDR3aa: CASRKEENEQFF
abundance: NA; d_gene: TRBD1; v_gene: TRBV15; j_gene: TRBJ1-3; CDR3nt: TGTGCCACCAGCCCCACGGGACAGCTCTCTGGAAACACCATATATTTT; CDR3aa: CATSPTGQLSGNTIYF
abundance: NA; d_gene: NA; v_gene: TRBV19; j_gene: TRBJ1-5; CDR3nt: TGTGCCAGTAGTGGGGGGTATGGAAATCAGCCCCAGCATTTT; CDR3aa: CASSGGYGNQPQHF
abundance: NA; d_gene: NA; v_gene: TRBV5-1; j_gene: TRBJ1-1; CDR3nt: TGCGCCAGCAGCTTACAGGGTGATGCCACTGAAGCTTTCTTT; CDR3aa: CASSLQGDATEAFF
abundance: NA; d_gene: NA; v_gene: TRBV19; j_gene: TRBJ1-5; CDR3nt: TGTGCCAGTAGTATGGGGACTGTCCTCGGGGAACAGCCCCAGCATTTT; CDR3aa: CASSMGTVLGEQPQHF
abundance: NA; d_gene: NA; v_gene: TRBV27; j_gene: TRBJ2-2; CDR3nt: TGTGCCAGCAGTTTAGAGGGGAACACCGGGGAGCTGTTTTTT; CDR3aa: CASSLEGNTGELFF
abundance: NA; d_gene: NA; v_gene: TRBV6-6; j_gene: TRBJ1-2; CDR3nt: TGTGCCAGCAGTTACTTGGAGGGGTATGGCTACACCTTC; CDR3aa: CASSYLEGYGYTF
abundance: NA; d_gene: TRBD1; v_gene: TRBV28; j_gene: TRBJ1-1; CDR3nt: TGTGCCAGCAGTACGGGGTGGGGACAGCACACTGAAGCTTTCTTT; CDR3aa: CASSTGWGQHTEAFF
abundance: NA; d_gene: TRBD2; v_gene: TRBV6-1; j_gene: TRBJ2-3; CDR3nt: TGTGCCAGCAGTGATGTGCGGGAGGGCCCGACAGATACGCAGTATTTT; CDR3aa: CASSDVREGPTDTQYF
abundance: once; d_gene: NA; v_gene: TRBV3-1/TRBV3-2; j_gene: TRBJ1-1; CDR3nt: TGTGCCAGCAGCCAAGAACGGGTTGAGGGCACTGAAGCTTTCTTT; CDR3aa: CASSQERVEGTEAFF
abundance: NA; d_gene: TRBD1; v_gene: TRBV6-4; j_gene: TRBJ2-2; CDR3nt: TGTGCCAGCAGCGCCGGACAGGACACCGGGGAGCTGTTTTTT; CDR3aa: CASSAGQDTGELFF
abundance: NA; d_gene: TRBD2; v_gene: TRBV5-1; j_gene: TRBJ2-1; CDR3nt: TGCGCCAGCAGCCACGGACTAGCGGGCTACTACAATGAGCAGTTCTTC; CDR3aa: CASSHGLAGYYNEQFF
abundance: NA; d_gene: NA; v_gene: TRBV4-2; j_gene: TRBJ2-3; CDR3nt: TGTGCCAGCAGCCAAGGACTAGGCGCAGATACGCAGTATTTT; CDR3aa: CASSQGLGADTQYF
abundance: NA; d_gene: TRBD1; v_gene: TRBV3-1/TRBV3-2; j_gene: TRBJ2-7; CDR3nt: TGTGCCAGCAGCCTGATGCCGGGACAGGGGTCCTACGAGCAGTACTTC; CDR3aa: CASSLMPGQGSYEQYF
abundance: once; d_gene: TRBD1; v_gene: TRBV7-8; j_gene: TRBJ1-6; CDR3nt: TGTGCCAGCAGCTTCTCAGCACTCCGGGGACAGGTTAATTCACCCCTCCACTTT; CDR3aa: CASSFSALRGQVNSPLHF
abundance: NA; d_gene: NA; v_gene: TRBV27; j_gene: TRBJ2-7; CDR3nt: TGTGCCAGCAGTTTGGCGGGGGCGCAGAGCTACGAGCAGTACTTC; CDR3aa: CASSLAGAQSYEQYF
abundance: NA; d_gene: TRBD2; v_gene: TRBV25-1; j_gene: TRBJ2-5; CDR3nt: TGTGCCAGCAGTGATTCTAGCGGCACCCAGTACTTC; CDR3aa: CASSDSSGTQYF
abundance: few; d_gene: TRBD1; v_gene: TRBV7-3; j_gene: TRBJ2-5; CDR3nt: TGTGCCAGCAGCCAATCGGACAGGGCCTGGGAGACCCAGTACTTC; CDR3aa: CASSQSDRAWETQYF
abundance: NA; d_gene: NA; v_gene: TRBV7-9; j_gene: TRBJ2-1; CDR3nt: TGTGCCAGCAGCCACCTAGATTGGGAGCAGTTCTTC; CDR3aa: CASSHLDWEQFF
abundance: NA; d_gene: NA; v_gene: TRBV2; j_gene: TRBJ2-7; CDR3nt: TGTGCCAGCAGTGACGCGGGCGCCAACTCCTACGAGCAGTACTTC; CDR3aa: CASSDAGANSYEQYF
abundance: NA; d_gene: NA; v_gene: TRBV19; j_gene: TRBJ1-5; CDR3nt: TGTGCCAGTAGTATAGGCAGGGATGATCAGCCCCAGCATTTT; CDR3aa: CASSIGRDDQPQHF
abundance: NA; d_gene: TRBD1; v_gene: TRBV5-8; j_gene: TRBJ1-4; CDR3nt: TGTGCCAGCAGTTTAGACAGGGCCGGGGAAAAACTGTTTTTT; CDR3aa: CASSLDRAGEKLFF
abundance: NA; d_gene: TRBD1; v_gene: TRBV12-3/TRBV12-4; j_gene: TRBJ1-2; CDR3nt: TGTGCCAGCAGCGGGGACAGGACCTATGGCTACACCTTC; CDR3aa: CASSGDRTYGYTF
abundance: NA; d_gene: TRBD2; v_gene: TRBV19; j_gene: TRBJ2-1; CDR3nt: TGTGCCAGTAGTATATTAGGCTTGGGTGCTAGCGGGAGGAATGAGCAGTTCTTC; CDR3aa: CASSILGLGASGRNEQFF
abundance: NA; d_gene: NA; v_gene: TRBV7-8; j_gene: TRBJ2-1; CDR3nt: TGTGCCAGCAGCCCAAGCGTACGGGGAATTGTCAATGAGCAGTTCTTC; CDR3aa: CASSPSVRGIVNEQFF
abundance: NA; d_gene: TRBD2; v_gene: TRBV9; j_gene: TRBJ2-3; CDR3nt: TGTGCCAGCAGCGTAAACAAGGCGGGAGGGATGGATACGCAGTATTTT; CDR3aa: CASSVNKAGGMDTQYF
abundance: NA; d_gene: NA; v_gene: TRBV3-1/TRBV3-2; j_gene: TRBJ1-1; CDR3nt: TGTGCCAGCAGCCTCGTCCCGGACACTGAAGCTTTCTTT; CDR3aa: CASSLVPDTEAFF
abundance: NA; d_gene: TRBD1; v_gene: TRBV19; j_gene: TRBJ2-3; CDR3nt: TGTGCCAGTAGTGCCCCTGACAGGGTCTCTAGCACAGATACGCAGTATTTT; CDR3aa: CASSAPDRVSSTDTQYF
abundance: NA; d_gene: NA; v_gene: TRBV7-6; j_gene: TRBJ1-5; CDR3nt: TGTGCCAGCAGCCCGAGGGAAGGACGGCAGCCCCAGCATTTT; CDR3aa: CASSPREGRQPQHF
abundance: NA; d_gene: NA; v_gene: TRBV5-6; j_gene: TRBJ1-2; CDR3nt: TGTGCCAGCAGCTTGCTACCGGGGATTAGCTATGGCTACACCTTC; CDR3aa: CASSLLPGISYGYTF
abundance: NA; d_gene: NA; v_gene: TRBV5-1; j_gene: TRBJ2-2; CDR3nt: TGCGCCAGCTCCACGATGAGGAGCGGCACCGGGGAGCTGTTTTTT; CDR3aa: CASSTMRSGTGELFF
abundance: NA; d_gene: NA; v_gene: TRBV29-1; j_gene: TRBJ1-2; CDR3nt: TGCAGCGCAGTCGAGAGTGTATGGGGCTACACCTTC; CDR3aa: CSAVESVWGYTF
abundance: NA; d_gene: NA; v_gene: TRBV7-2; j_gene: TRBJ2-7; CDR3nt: TGTGCCAGCAGCGCGCGGGACGGCGCCTACGAGCAGTACTTC; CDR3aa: CASSARDGAYEQYF
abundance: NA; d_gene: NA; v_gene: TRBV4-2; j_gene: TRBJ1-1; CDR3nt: TGTGCCAGCAGCGAAGGGCTCGGTCGGGGGGGAACTGAAGCTTTCTTT; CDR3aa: CASSEGLGRGGTEAFF
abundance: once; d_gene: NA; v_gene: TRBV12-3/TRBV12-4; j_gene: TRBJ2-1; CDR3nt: TGTGCCAGCAGTCCCTTTAGATACAATGAGCAGTTCTTC; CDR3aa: CASSPFRYNEQFF
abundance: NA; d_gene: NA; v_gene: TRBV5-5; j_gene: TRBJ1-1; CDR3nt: TGTGCCAGCAGCCTTCACGAGGGAGGCGGTGAAGCTTTCTTT; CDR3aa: CASSLHEGGGEAFF
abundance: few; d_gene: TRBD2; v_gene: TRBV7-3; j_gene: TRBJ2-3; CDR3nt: TGTGCCAGCAGCTTAAACGGGGGGGCAGTTGGAGATACGCAGTATTTT; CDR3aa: CASSLNGGAVGDTQYF
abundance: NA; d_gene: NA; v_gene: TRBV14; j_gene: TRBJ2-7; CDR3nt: TGTGCCAGCAGCCAAGTCCCTAGGTTCGACGAGCAGTACTTC; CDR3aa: CASSQVPRFDEQYF
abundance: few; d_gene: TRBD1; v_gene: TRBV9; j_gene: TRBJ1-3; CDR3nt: TGTGCCAGCAGCGGCAGACAGGGCTCTGGAAACACCATATATTTT; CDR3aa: CASSGRQGSGNTIYF
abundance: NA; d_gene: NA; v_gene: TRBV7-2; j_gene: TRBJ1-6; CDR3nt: TGTGCCAGCAGCTTCTTACAGGGCGGCAGTTCACCCCTCCACTTT; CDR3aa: CASSFLQGGSSPLHF
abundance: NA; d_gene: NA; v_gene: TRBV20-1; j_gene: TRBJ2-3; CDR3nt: TGCAGTGCTAGTCCCTACACAGATACGCAGTATTTT; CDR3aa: CSASPYTDTQYF
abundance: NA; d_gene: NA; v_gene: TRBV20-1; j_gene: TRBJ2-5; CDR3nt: TGCAGTGCTAGCCTACAAGAGACCCAGTACTTC; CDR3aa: CSASLQETQYF
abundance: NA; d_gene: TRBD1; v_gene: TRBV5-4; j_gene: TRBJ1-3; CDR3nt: TGTGCCAGCAGCCGGCCGGGACAGAGGGGCGGGACCATATATTTT; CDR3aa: CASSRPGQRGGTIYF
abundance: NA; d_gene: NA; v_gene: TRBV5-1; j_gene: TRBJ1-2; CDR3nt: TGCGCCAGCAGCTTGGGACAGGCGACTTCTTCTAACTATGGCTACACCTTC; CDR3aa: CASSLGQATSSNYGYTF
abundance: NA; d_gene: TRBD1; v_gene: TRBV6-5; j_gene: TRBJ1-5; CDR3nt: TGTGCCAGCAGTTACGGACAGGGAAGCAATCAGCCCCAGCATTTT; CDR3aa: CASSYGQGSNQPQHF
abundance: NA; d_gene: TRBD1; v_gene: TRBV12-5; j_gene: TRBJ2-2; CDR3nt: TGTGCTAGTGGTTTGACCCCGGGACAGGGGGAGCTGTTTTTT; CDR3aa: CASGLTPGQGELFF
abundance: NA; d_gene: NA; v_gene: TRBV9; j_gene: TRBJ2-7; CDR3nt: TGTGCCAGCAGCGTAGGAGACAGGAGCTCCTACGAGCAGTACTTC; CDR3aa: CASSVGDRSSYEQYF
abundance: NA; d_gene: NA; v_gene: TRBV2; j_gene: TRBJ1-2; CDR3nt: TGTGCCAGCAGCCAAGCCACCTTACCGGTATATGGCTACACCTTC; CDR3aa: CASSQATLPVYGYTF
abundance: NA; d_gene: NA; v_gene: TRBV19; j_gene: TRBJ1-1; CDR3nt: TGTGCCAGTAGTCTCAGGGCGGACACTGAAGCTTTCTTT; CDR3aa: CASSLRADTEAFF
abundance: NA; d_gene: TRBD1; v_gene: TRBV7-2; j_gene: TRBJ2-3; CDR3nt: TGTGCCAGCAGGGACAGGGCAGCAGATACGCAGTATTTT; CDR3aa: CASRDRAADTQYF
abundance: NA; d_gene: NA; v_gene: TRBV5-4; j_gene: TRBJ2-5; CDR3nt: TGTGCCAGCAGCTTGGTTGGCGGAAAAGAGACCCAGTACTTC; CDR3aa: CASSLVGGKETQYF